This T cell receptor (beta chain) comes out of a study of cytomegalovirus exposure and HLA in healthy donors. The study's findings and limits: Common viral pathogens seemed to be connected with several of the most significant clusters, according to a later analysis. It was reported that the classifier diagnosed cytomegalovirus status with high specificity and sensitivity in both the original and validation cohorts. Clonal expansion, a later analysis showed, was greater in HLA-associated TCR beta chains than in equally common others.

This clone was recorded only once. Its specificity is not known. Donors were nominally healthy when sampled, though unrecorded immune exposures were likely. The study ran its PCR with 60 Vbeta and 13 Jbeta primers. Repertoires were generated with immunoSEQ multiplex PCR, while TCRdb's copy carries only in-frame clones and drops some. Of under 150,000 clones listed, roughly four fifths are singletons. This clonotype originated in a woman aged 40 to 50 in good health and CMV-seropositive. The sample taken for sequencing was PBMCs.

The CDR3 loop is CASSLMGQANTEAFF. Written as DNA, the CDR3 is TGTGCCAGCAGTTTGATGGGCCAGGCGAACACTGAAGCTTTCTTT. This sequence joins TRBV28 and TRBJ1-1, with D unclear. The V gene's germline CDR1 is MDHEN and CDR2 SYDVKM. Trimming removed 3 bases at V and 1 base at J, with 12 bases between. The CDR3 covers 15 residues.